A single sample is the source of the 13 T cell receptor beta chains below, sequenced in a study of blood T cell repertoires in COVID-19. This table comes from immunoSEQ multiplex PCR, and its TCRdb copy is limited to in-frame clones, with some not included. The sample has 150,000 to 200,000 clones; approximately 80% are singletons. The sample comprised peripheral blood. These receptor sequences come from a human donor in a cohort sampled during active COVID-19.

The chain uses TRBV5-1 and TRBJ2-5, with a tentative D call TRBD1 (5 bases). From germline, CDR1 is SGHRS and CDR2 YFSETQ. V lost 0 bases and J lost 4, with 7 bases in between. CDR3 length: 13 amino acids. Here the CDR3 reads CASSLEGLETQYF. As DNA, the CDR3 is TGCGCCAGCAGCTTGGAGGGGCTAGAGACCCAGTACTTC.

The chain recombines TRBV7-8 with TRBJ2-5; a possible D gene is TRBD2 (6 bases). V lost 7 bases and J 1 base, leaving 13 bases between the germline ends. Germline-derived CDR1 and CDR2 are SGHVS and FQNEAQ. CDR3 length: 14 amino acids. The CDR3 DNA is TGTGCCAGCACCGGGGGAGCGGCCCAAGAGACCCAGTACTTC. This gives the protein CASTGGAAQETQYF. The full variable domain, its missing parts supplied by reference TRBV7-8 and TRBJ2-5, is GAGVSQSPRYKVAKRGQDVALRCDPISGHVSLFWYQQALGQGPEFLTYFQNEAQLDKSGLPSDRFFAERPEGSVSTLKIQRTQQEDSAVYLCASTGGAAQETQYFGPGTRLLVL.

The chain uses TRBV5-1 and TRBJ2-7; D unclear. Germline V gives CDR1 SGHRS, CDR2 YFSETQ. Between the trimmed V and J ends, which lost 0 bases and 2 bases, there was a span of 12 bases. CDR3 length: 15 amino acids. CDR3 DNA sequence: TGCGCCAGCAGCTTGGGGCGGATCAGCCCCTACGAGCAGTACTTC. This sequence encodes CASSLGRISPYEQYF.

This chain joins TRBV7-9 and TRBJ2-7; 9 positions match TRBD2. The CDR3 loop spans 15 amino acids. The junction had 7 bases not matched to a gene; V was cut back by 5 bases and J by 2 bases. Germline V gives CDR1 SEHNR, CDR2 FQNEAQ (reference sequence). The CDR3 here is CASSPRLAVTYEQYF. The CDR3 DNA is TGTGCCAGCAGCCCGAGACTAGCGGTGACCTACGAGCAGTACTTC.

The chain recombines TRBV15 with TRBJ2-7; TRBD1 agrees at 9 bases. The V segment lost 3 bases and the J segment 2 bases; nucleotides outside the gene matches: 5. The CDR3 consists of 15 residues. The V gene's germline CDR1 is LNHNV and CDR2 YYDKDF (reference sequence). The CDR3 DNA reads as TGTGCCACCAGCAGGGGACAGGGTATGGCCTACGAGCAGTACTTC. Protein: CATSRGQGMAYEQYF.

V gene TRBV7-9 combines with J gene TRBJ1-1; D remains unclear. Germline CDR1 is SEHNR and CDR2 is FQNEAQ (reference sequence). The CDR3 runs 16 residues. V lost 5 bases and J lost 0, with 16 bases in between. CDR3 amino acids: CASSQRPTRLNTEAFF. DNA of the CDR3: TGTGCCAGCAGCCAGCGACCGACTCGCTTGAACACTGAAGCTTTCTTT.

The V and J genes are TRBV2 and TRBJ2-3, with a possible D match to TRBD1 (5 bases). V dropped 1 base and J dropped 1 base, with 9 bases sitting between them. This CDR3 has 15 amino acids. The germline V gene encodes CDR1 SNHLY and CDR2 FYNNEI. DNA of the CDR3: TGTGCCAGCAGTGAAGGGGGCGGTGGCACAGATACGCAGTATTTT. This sequence encodes CASSEGGGGTDTQYF.

The rearrangement links TRBV7-9 to TRBJ1-6; TRBD1 agrees at 8 bases. J was trimmed by 7 bases and V by 3 bases; bases with no gene match: 2. The CDR3 loop spans 14 amino acids. Germline V gene data show CDR1 as SEHNR and CDR2 as FQNEAQ (reference sequence). CDR3 nucleotides: TGTGCCAGCAGCTTGGGACAGGTGAATTCACCCCTCCACTTT. It translates to CASSLGQVNSPLHF.

This sequence joins TRBV2 and TRBJ2-1, with D unresolved. This CDR3 spans 15 amino acids. The germline V gene encodes CDR1 SNHLY and CDR2 FYNNEI. Trimming pared 4 bases from V and 0 bases from J, leaving 10 bases between. The chain's CDR3 is CASSGRLGSYNEQFF. Written as DNA, the CDR3 is TGTGCCAGCAGTGGGAGATTGGGCTCCTACAATGAGCAGTTCTTC.

This clone was seen only once. The rearrangement uses TRBV7-9 and TRBJ2-2; 10 bases are a match to TRBD1. V was clipped by 6 bases and J by 7 bases; unmatched bases: 17. CDR1 and CDR2 (germline): SEHNR, FQNEAQ (reference sequence). The CDR3 runs to 18 residues. The CDR3 coding sequence is TGTGCCAGCAGTCACCCCCCGGGGGGGACAGGGGCTATCGGGGAGCTGTTTTTT. This codes for CASSHPPGGTGAIGELFF.

The rearrangement joins TRBV7-6 to TRBJ2-3; D perhaps matches TRBD2 (7 bases). Germline-derived CDR1 and CDR2 are SGHVS and FNYEAQ. The CDR3 is 15 residues long. V lost 0 bases to trimming and J lost 3 bases, with 10 bases between them. The CDR3 DNA sequence: TGTGCCAGCAGCTTAGCGGGGGGGCCAACAGATACGCAGTATTTT. It codes for CASSLAGGPTDTQYF.

This clone was seen a single time. V and J are TRBV27 and TRBJ2-1; perhaps TRBD1 as D (6 bases). The V gene's germline CDR1 is MNHEY and CDR2 SMNVEV (reference sequence). V lost 6 bases and J lost 9, with 18 bases in between. This CDR3 region has 14 residues. The CDR3 reads CASSLSQGGSEQFF. The CDR3 bases are TGTGCCAGCAGCCTGTCACAGGGCGGCAGTGAGCAGTTCTTC.

This clone appeared a single time. The CDR3 DNA reads TGTGCCTGGAGCATGGGGGGACCGTACAATGAGCAGTTCTTC. It codes for CAWSMGGPYNEQFF. The V call is TRBV30, the J call TRBJ2-1; weak D call: TRBD2 (6 bases). Germline values: CDR1 GTSNPN, CDR2 SVGIG (reference sequence). This CDR3 region has 14 residues. V was pared by 3 bases and J by 4 bases, with 13 bases between.